This entry lists 27 T cell receptor beta chains sequenced from one sample in a study of T cell repertoires in cytomegalovirus infection. TCRdb itself ran the reads through MiXCR, one entry per CDR3 protein. The sample records about 260,000 distinct CDR3 sequences, around 15% being singletons. The source material was PBMCs. The receptor source for this set is a human donor in good health (CMV status not recorded). Some clones in this sample may be carry-over from other donors' samples.

The chain couples TRBV20-1 to TRBJ2-5; tentatively, D is TRBD2 (7 bases). CDR1 and CDR2 (germline): DFQATT, SNEGSKA (reference sequence). The V end lost 0 bases, the J end lost 2 bases, and 13 bases lay between the germline ends. This CDR3 contains 15 residues. CDR3 nucleotide sequence: TGCAGTGCTAGAGATGGGGGGGGCAGGCAAGAGACCCAGTACTTC. It yields the protein CSARDGGGRQETQYF.

This clonotype has more than one count but fewer than ten. The rearrangement joins TRBV2 to TRBJ2-2; D remains ambiguous. This CDR3 contains 14 residues. Trimming removed 2 bases at V and 4 bases at J, with 8 bases between. CDR1 and CDR2 from the germline V gene are SNHLY and FYNNEI. This chain's CDR3 is CASSERVGTGELFF. CDR3 nucleotides: TGTGCCAGCAGTGAACGGGTGGGCACCGGGGAGCTGTTTTTT.

This clonotype was recorded many times. The chain links TRBV5-6 to TRBJ2-5; tentative D call: TRBD2 (6 bases). This CDR3 spans 15 amino acids. Trimming removed 5 bases from V and 2 bases from J, with 16 bases in between. Germline lookup yields CDR1 SGHDT and CDR2 YYEEEE. The DNA of the CDR3 is TGTGCCAGCAGGCTTGGGCTACGGGGGCAAGAGACCCAGTACTTC. It codes for CASRLGLRGQETQYF.

This clonotype has at least ten counts. The rearrangement joins TRBV19 to TRBJ1-2; 7 bases are a match to TRBD1. The CDR3 is made up of 15 amino acids. Trimming cost V 4 bases and J 2 bases; bases outside gene matches: 7. Germline loops: CDR1 LNHDA, CDR2 SQIVND (reference sequence). The CDR3 DNA reads as TGTGCCAGTAGTAGTCGGGACAGCGGAAACTATGGCTACACCTTC. Translating it yields CASSSRDSGNYGYTF.

This clonotype was detected many times. The genes are TRBV14 and TRBJ1-1; D call uncertain. With 2 bases removed from V and 3 bases from J, the gap between germline ends came to 10 bases. The V gene's germline CDR1 is SGHDN and CDR2 FVKESK. This CDR3 has 14 amino acids. The CDR3 nucleotides read TGTGCCAGCAGCCAAAAGGACGGAGACACTGAAGCTTTCTTT. The encoded protein is CASSQKDGDTEAFF.

In its sample, this clonotype was seen a few times. Given a much more abundant clone one base away, this may be a read error. The V call is TRBV7-2, the J call TRBJ2-3; no clear D. The CDR3 sequence is 11 residues long. Germline V gives CDR1 SGHTA, CDR2 FQGNSA. Trimming left V 3 bases short and J 4 bases short, with 2 bases between. CDR3 sequence (DNA): TGTGCCAGCAGCTTTGCAGATACGCAGTATTTT. As protein: CASSFADTQYF.

This clonotype was recorded many times. The chain carries TRBV12-3 or TRBV12-4 and TRBJ2-1, with D possibly being TRBD1 (6 bases). The CDR3 runs 14 residues. The V end was cut by 1 base, the J end by 8 bases, with 12 bases between. DNA for the CDR3: TGTGCCAGCAGTTTAGACCTCAGGGGCGATGAGCAGTTCTTC. Its translation: CASSLDLRGDEQFF.

In its sample, this clonotype was seen many times. V and J are TRBV7-2 and TRBJ1-2; D is unresolved. The CDR3 consists of 13 residues. V shed 1 base and J shed 4 bases, with 7 bases lying between them. Germline lookup yields CDR1 SGHTA and CDR2 FQGNSA. The CDR3 spells CASSLVQSYGYTF. CDR3 DNA: TGTGCCAGCAGCTTAGTCCAGTCCTATGGCTACACCTTC. The full variable domain, rest sourced from reference TRBV7-2 and TRBJ1-2, is GAGVSQSPSNKVTEKGKDVELRCDPISGHTALYWYRQSLGQGLEFLIYFQGNSAPDKSGLPSDRFSAERTGGSVSTLTIQRTQQEDSAVYLCASSLVQSYGYTFGSGTRLTVV.

There are many counts of this clonotype. The chain links TRBV15 to TRBJ2-2; 8 positions agree with TRBD2. With 3 bases clipped from V and 3 bases from J, the junction kept 3 bases outside the gene matches. The CDR3 totals 15 residues. Per the germline V gene, CDR1 is LNHNV and CDR2 is YYDKDF (reference sequence). CDR3 DNA sequence: TGTGCCACCAGCAGTGAAGCGGGGGACACCGGGGAGCTGTTTTTT. Translation gives CATSSEAGDTGELFF.

This clonotype was detected ten times or more. The rearrangement links TRBV19 to TRBJ1-1; D is unresolved. There are 13 residues in the CDR3. V was clipped by 7 bases and J by 2 bases, with 11 bases between them. Germline lookup yields CDR1 LNHDA and CDR2 SQIVND (reference sequence). CDR3 amino acids: CASKENLNTEAFF. CDR3 DNA: TGTGCCAGTAAGGAGAACCTAAACACTGAAGCTTTCTTT.

The V gene is TRBV6-1, the J gene TRBJ1-5; 9 bases are shared with TRBD1. Germline trimming cut 1 base from V and 6 bases from J; bases unmatched to any gene: 4. The germline V gene has CDR1 MNHNS and CDR2 SASEGT. The CDR3 loop spans 15 amino acids. Written as DNA, the CDR3 is TGTGCCAGCAGTGAAGAAGGGACAGGGAGTCAGCCCCAGCATTTT. It encodes CASSEEGTGSQPQHF.

This clonotype was seen many times. This chain connects TRBV20-1 to TRBJ2-1; D unresolved. Germline CDR1 DFQATT, CDR2 SNEGSKA (reference sequence). The V end lost 0 bases, the J end lost 3 bases, and 18 bases lay between the germline ends. CDR3 length: 17 residues. CDR3 sequence: CSARDGGFPQSYNEQFF. The DNA for the CDR3 is TGCAGTGCTAGAGATGGCGGCTTTCCCCAAAGCTACAATGAGCAGTTCTTC.

This clonotype was found a few times. The chain uses TRBV6-2 or TRBV6-3 and TRBJ1-4; 10 bases are a match to TRBD1. The CDR3 has 17 amino acids. Germline-derived CDR1 and CDR2 are MNHEY and SVGEGT. Trimming removed 5 bases from V and 4 bases from J; junction bases left unmatched: 10. CDR3 coding DNA: TGTGCCAGCAGTCCGCGGACAGGGGGAAAAGTTAATGAAAAACTGTTTTTT. Protein product: CASSPRTGGKVNEKLFF.

This clonotype was detected only a few times. The genes are TRBV2 and TRBJ2-2; TRBD1 is a possible D gene (5 bases). Between the trimmed V and J ends, which lost 7 bases and 2 bases, there was a span of 14 bases. The CDR3 sequence is 15 residues long. Looked up from germline, CDR1 is SNHLY and CDR2 is FYNNEI. Written as DNA, the CDR3 is TGTGCCAGCAAACAGACAGACTCCAACACCGGGGAGCTGTTTTTT. Translation gives CASKQTDSNTGELFF.

This clonotype was counted a few times. The rearrangement joins TRBV7-2 to TRBJ1-5; 8 bases match TRBD1. Germline CDR1 reads SGHTA; CDR2 reads FQGNSA. V gave up 2 bases and J gave up 5 bases; unmatched junction bases: 5. This CDR3 comprises 15 residues. The CDR3 loop reads CASSLRTGYHQPQHF. The CDR3 DNA reads as TGTGCCAGCAGCTTAAGGACAGGGTATCATCAGCCCCAGCATTTT.

This clonotype was recorded many times. This chain joins TRBV6-5 and TRBJ2-1; 8 bases align to TRBD2. After removal of 2 bases from V and 12 bases from J, the junction contained 9 bases not matched to a gene. Germline CDR1 MNHEY, CDR2 SVGAGI. The length of the CDR3 is 14 residues. CDR3 DNA: TGTGCCAGCAGTTACAGCGTTCTGACTAGCGTGCAGTTCTTC. Amino acids: CASSYSVLTSVQFF.

This chain links TRBV10-3 with TRBJ2-3, with 14 nucleotides matching TRBD2. Germline assignment: CDR1 ENHRY and CDR2 SYGVKD. V dropped 6 bases and J dropped 5; count of bases not matched to a gene: 7. The CDR3 spans 16 residues. CDR3 sequence reads: CAISPGLAGVQDTQYF. The CDR3 DNA reads as TGTGCCATCAGCCCGGGACTAGCGGGAGTCCAAGATACGCAGTATTTT.

V and J are TRBV9 and TRBJ1-1, with no clear D. CDR1 is SGDLS and CDR2 is YYNGEE in the germline V gene. The CDR3 is 13 residues long. With 2 bases removed from V and 3 bases from J, the gap between germline ends came to 8 bases. In DNA, the CDR3 is TGTGCCAGCAGCGTCTACAGCTACACTGAAGCTTTCTTT. This translates into CASSVYSYTEAFF.

Ten or more counts support this clonotype. The chain uses TRBV12-3 or TRBV12-4 and TRBJ1-2, with 9 bases aligning to TRBD1. V shed 6 bases, J shed 5 bases, and the junction held 7 bases outside the gene matches. The CDR3 loop spans 14 amino acids. The CDR3 sequence: CASRVQGALYGYTF. The CDR3 coding sequence is TGTGCCAGCAGGGTACAGGGGGCGTTGTATGGCTACACCTTC.

To note about this clonotype: This clone may be a read error of a much larger clone one base away. The rearrangement links TRBV6-1 to TRBJ1-5; no clear D. CDR1 is MNHNS and CDR2 is SASEGT in the germline V gene. The CDR3 is 16 residues long. CDR3 nucleotide sequence: TGTGCCAGCAGTGAAGCTCCGGGTGGAAGCAATCAGCTCCAGCATTTT. Protein sequence: CASSEAPGGSNQLQHF.

This clonotype was seen at least ten times. The chain carries TRBV27 and TRBJ2-7; D not resolved. Between the trimmed V and J ends, which lost 5 bases and 5 bases, there was a span of 16 bases. Germline V CDR1 and CDR2: MNHEY, SMNVEV (reference sequence). This CDR3 contains 14 residues. The CDR3 bases are TGTGCCAGCAGTCTTTTGACCGGTTATCACGAGCAGTACTTC. Its translation is CASSLLTGYHEQYF.

This clonotype was picked up a small number of times. The J gene is TRBJ1-2, the V gene TRBV10-3; unclear D gene. The CDR3 totals 14 residues. V was shortened by 3 bases and J by 3 bases, with 11 bases between the two germline ends. Germline assignment: CDR1 ENHRY and CDR2 SYGVKD. The CDR3 spells CAISDGWGDYGYTF. DNA of the CDR3: TGTGCCATCAGTGATGGGTGGGGAGACTATGGCTACACCTTC.

The chain uses TRBV20-1 and TRBJ1-5; no clear D gene. In germline, CDR1 is DFQATT, CDR2 SNEGSKA (reference sequence). There are 13 residues in the CDR3. The V gene lost 0 bases and the J gene lost 5 bases, with 8 bases spanning the gap. This CDR3 is CSARDDRDQPQHF. DNA of the CDR3: TGCAGTGCTAGAGATGACCGGGATCAGCCCCAGCATTTT.

This clonotype occurred a few times. The rearrangement uses TRBV4-1 and TRBJ1-5, with 7 bases fitting TRBD1. CDR3 length equals 15 residues. Germline V lookup: CDR1 MGHRA, CDR2 YSYEKL. The trim removed 3 bases at V and 8 bases at J, leaving 10 bases unmatched. The CDR3, as DNA: TGCGCCAGCAGCCAGGCCTTGGACAGGTCAGAGCCCCAGCATTTT. This translates into CASSQALDRSEPQHF.

This clonotype was seen many times. The chain combines TRBV5-4 with TRBJ2-5; 9 bases agree with TRBD2. Trimming took 4 bases from V and 2 from J; bases not matched to a gene: 6. The CDR3 is 15 residues long. Germline assignment: CDR1 SGHNT and CDR2 YYREEE (reference sequence). The CDR3 DNA reads TGTGCCAGCAGCGCACAGCGGGGGGCTCAAGAGACCCAGTACTTC. This gives the protein CASSAQRGAQETQYF.

This clonotype has only a few counts. The rearrangement joins TRBV12-3 or TRBV12-4 to TRBJ2-7; D might be TRBD1 (6 bases). This CDR3 has 12 residues. The germline V and J ends were trimmed by 4 bases and 2 bases, with 6 bases remaining between them. CDR3 in DNA: TGTGCCAGCAGTTGGACAGCCTACGAGCAGTACTTC. It specifies CASSWTAYEQYF.

The table lists this clonotype with many counts. V gene TRBV7-2 combines with J gene TRBJ1-1; 7 nucleotides align to TRBD1. The V gene's germline CDR1 is SGHTA and CDR2 FQGNSA. This CDR3 region has 12 residues. V lost 3 bases and J lost 10; bases outside the gene matches: 5. The CDR3 sequence is CASSLDRPSAFF. In DNA form, the CDR3 reads TGTGCCAGCAGCTTGGACAGGCCGTCAGCTTTCTTT.